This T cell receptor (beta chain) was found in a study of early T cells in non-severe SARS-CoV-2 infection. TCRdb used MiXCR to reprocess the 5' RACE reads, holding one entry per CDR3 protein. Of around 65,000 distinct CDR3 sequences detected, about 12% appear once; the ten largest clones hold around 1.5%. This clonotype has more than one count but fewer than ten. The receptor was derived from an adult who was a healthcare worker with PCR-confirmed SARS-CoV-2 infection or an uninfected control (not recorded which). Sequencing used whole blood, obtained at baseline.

CDR3 nucleotide sequence: TGTGCCAGCAGTTTATACAGGCCTAACACCGGGGAGCTGTTTTTT. This translates into CASSLYRPNTGELFF. This chain connects TRBV27 to TRBJ2-2, with D perhaps TRBD1 (5 bases). This CDR3 has 15 amino acids. With 1 base removed from V and 2 bases from J, the gap between germline ends came to 8 bases. From germline, CDR1 is MNHEY and CDR2 SMNVEV (reference sequence).